The clone carrying this TCR beta chain occurred once. Its antigen is unknown. Germline trimming cut 2 bases from V and 5 bases from J; bases unmatched to any gene: 4. The length of the CDR3 is 15 residues. Germline CDR1 and CDR2: SGHRS and YFSETQ. This sample is drawn from a study of cytomegalovirus exposure and HLA in healthy donors. General study results and limits: TCR beta V- and J-gene trimming, according to a later analysis, was linked to a missense DCLRE1C variant.

The PCR was carried out with 60 Vbeta primers and 13 Jbeta primers. As originally analysed: Later, an analysis found 75 million to 90 million unique TCR beta chains, and about 9.9 million of these were shared. Data came from immunoSEQ multiplex PCR; TCRdb stores just in-frame clones and leaves some out. V and J calls plus clone size are reproduced from that table; the DNA served to infer D and trimming. Among tens of thousands of clones listed, over 75% were seen once. The V call is TRBV5-1, the J call TRBJ2-1; TRBD2 matches 10 bases. Specimen: PBMCs. The clonotype was recovered from a male donor in good health and CMV-seropositive. CDR3: CASSLAGGYNNEQFF. DNA of the CDR3: TGCGCCAGCAGCTTAGCGGGAGGGTACAACAATGAGCAGTTCTTC.